A single T cell receptor (beta chain) is shown here with its context. Antigen specificity is unknown. The length of the CDR3 is 11 residues. Germline V lookup: CDR1 DFQATT, CDR2 SNEGSKA (reference sequence). Deletions cut 3 bases from V and 7 bases from J, with 7 bases between. Peptide-pool stimulation followed by sequencing identified expanded antigen-specific CD4+ clonotypes in the ViraFEST assay. Isolating CD4+ T cells followed 9 to 11 days of culture. Participants each got two BNT162b2 or mRNA-1273 vaccine doses. The data derive from a study of vaccination effects on CD4 cells after COVID-19. The assay was immunoSEQ multiplex PCR, and TCRdb's table has in-frame clones only and misses some. The sample lists around 60,000 clones, around four fifths occurring once.

The J gene is TRBJ2-1, the V gene TRBV20-1; D call uncertain. The sequence derives from a human donor who received a COVID-19 vaccine. Source: CD4+ T cells from PBMCs cultured with HCoV-229E spike peptides, taken after COVID-19 vaccination. The CDR3 is CSASSRNEQFF. CDR3 DNA sequence: TGCAGTGCTAGTTCCCGAAATGAGCAGTTCTTC.